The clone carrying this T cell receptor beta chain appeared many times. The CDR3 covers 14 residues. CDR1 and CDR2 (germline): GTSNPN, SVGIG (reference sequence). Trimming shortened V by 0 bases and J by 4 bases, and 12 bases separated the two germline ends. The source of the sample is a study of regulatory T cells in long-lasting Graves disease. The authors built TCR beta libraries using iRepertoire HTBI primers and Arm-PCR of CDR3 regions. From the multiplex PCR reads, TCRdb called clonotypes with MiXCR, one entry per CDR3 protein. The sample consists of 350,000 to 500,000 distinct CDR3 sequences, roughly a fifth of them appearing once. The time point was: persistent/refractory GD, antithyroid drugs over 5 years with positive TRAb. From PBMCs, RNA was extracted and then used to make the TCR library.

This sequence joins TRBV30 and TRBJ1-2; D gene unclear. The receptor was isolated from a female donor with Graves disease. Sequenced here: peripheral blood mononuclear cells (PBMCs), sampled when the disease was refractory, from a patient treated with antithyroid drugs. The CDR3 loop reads CAWSVIPGSYGYTF. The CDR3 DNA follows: TGTGCCTGGAGTGTAATCCCGGGGAGCTATGGCTACACCTTC.